These 2 T cell receptor beta chains came from one sample sequenced in a study of regulatory T cells in long-lasting Graves disease. Researchers made TCR beta libraries by using iRepertoire HTBI primers and running Arm-PCR on CDR3 regions. TCRdb used MiXCR to reprocess the multiplex PCR reads, holding one entry per CDR3 protein. The table shows roughly 500,000 distinct CDR3 sequences, with less than 15% occurring only once. This sample's time point: newly diagnosed GD, antithyroid drugs for less than 3 months. Researchers made the TCR library from RNA that was extracted from PBMCs. This sample was also put to use in a study of T cells in Graves' hyperthyroidism and ophthalmopathy.

Specimen: peripheral blood mononuclear cells (PBMCs), collected at new diagnosis, from a patient treated with antithyroid drugs. Every receptor here comes from a man under 40 with Graves disease.

This clonotype was seen at least ten times. V is TRBV6-1 and J is TRBJ2-7; no clear D. V lost 3 bases to trimming and J lost 4 bases, with 10 bases between them. Germline V gene sequence: CDR1 MNHNS, CDR2 SASEGT. This CDR3 spans 13 amino acids. CDR3 DNA: TGTGCCAGCAGTGAGGCGACTCCTTACGAGCAGTACTTC. Encoded protein: CASSEATPYEQYF.

This clonotype was seen only a few times. Given a much more abundant clone one base away, this may be a read error. This chain links TRBV27 with TRBJ2-7; the D is unclear. Per the germline V gene, CDR1 is MNHEY and CDR2 is SMNVEV (reference sequence). This CDR3 contains 14 residues. Trimming stripped 3 bases from V and 6 bases from J, with 15 bases between. Written as DNA, the CDR3 is TGTGCCAGCAGTTTCGAGTTCAGGCGGTCCGAGCAGTACTTC. Residues: CASSFEFRRSEQYF.